This TCR beta chain was observed in a study of T cell responses to AZD1222 COVID-19 vaccine. Study results and caveats: Spike-specific TCR breadth and depth went up after people got two AZD1222 doses. Dominant CD4 TCR responses targeted spike regions 160-218 and 743-854. Variant regions that are unmutated are reportedly the target of nearly half of spike-specific TCRs.

Germline CDR1 reads MNHEY; CDR2 reads SMNVEV (reference sequence). V dropped 6 bases and J dropped 2 bases, with 12 bases sitting between them. The CDR3 is 14 amino acids. In regard to this clone: Its antigen is not identified.

Assay: immunoSEQ multiplex PCR; the TCRdb copy retains only in-frame clones and omits some. The sample carries about 140,000 clones, around 91% recorded once. The TCR originated in an adult who received the AZD1222 COVID-19 vaccine. The source was peripheral blood, collected 28 days after the second AZD1222 dose. This chain uses TRBV27 with TRBJ2-3; unclear D gene. The CDR3 region has the DNA TGTGCCAGCAGCCCATATCGCGCCACAGATACGCAGTATTTT. Translated: CASSPYRATDTQYF.